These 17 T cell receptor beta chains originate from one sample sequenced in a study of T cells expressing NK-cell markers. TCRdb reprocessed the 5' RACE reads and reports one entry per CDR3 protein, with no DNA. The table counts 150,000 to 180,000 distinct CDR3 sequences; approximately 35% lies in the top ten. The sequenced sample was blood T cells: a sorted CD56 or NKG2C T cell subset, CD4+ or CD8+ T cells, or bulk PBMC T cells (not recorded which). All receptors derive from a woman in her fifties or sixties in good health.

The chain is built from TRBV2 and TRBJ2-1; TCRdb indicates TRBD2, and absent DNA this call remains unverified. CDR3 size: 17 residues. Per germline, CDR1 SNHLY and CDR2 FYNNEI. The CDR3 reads CASSRRLAVGSYNEQFF.

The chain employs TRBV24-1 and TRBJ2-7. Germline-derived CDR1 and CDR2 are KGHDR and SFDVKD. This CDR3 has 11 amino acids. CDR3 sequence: CATSEGMEQYF.

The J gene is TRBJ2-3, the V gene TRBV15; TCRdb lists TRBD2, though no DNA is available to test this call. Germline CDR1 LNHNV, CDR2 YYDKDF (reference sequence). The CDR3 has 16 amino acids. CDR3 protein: CATSFSGRGSTDTQYF.

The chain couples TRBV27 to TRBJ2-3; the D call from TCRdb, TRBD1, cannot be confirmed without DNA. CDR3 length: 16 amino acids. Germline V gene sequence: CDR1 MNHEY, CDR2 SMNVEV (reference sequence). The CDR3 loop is CASAPDDGYFKDTQYF.

CDR3 sequence reads: CASSHMGQEAFF. The rearrangement joins TRBV12-3 or TRBV12-4 to TRBJ1-1; with no DNA, the TCRdb D assignment of TRBD1 cannot be verified. The CDR3 sequence is 12 residues long.

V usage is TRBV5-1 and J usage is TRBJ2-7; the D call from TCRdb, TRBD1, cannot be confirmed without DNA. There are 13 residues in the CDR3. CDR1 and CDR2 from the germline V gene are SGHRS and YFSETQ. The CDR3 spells CASSWTASYEQYF. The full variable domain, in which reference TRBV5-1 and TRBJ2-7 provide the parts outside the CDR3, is KAGVTQTPRYLIKTRGQQVTLSCSPISGHRSVSWYQQTPGQGLQFLFEYFSETQRNKGNFPGRFSGRQFSNSRSEMNVSTLELGDSALYLCASSWTASYEQYFGPGTRLTVT.

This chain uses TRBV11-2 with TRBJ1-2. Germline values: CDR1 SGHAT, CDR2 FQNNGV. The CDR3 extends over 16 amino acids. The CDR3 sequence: CASSLSRAIETGGYTF.

CDR3 sequence reads: CASSYSTSGGGNDGYTF. The V gene is TRBV6-6, the J gene TRBJ1-2; TCRdb outputs TRBD1, but without DNA this stays unchecked. There are 17 residues in the CDR3. Germline-derived CDR1 and CDR2 are MNHNY and SVGAGI (reference sequence).

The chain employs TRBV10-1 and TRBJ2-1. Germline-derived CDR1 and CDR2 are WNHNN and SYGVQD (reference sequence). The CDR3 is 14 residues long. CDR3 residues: CASSPRGSYNEQFF.

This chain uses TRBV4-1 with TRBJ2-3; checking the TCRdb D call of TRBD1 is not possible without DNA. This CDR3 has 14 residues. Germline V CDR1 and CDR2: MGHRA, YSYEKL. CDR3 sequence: CASSHAGDTDTQYF.

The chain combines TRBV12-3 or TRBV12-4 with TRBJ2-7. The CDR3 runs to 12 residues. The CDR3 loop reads CASSFTVYEQYF.

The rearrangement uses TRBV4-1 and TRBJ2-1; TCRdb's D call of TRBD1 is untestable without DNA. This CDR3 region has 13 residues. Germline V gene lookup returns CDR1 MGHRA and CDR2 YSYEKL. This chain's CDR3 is CASSQVGRNEQFF.

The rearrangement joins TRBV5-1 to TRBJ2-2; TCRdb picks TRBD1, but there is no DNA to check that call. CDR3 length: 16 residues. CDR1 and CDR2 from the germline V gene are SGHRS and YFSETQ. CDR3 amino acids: CASSLAGGEYTGELFF. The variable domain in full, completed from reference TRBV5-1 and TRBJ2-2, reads KAGVTQTPRYLIKTRGQQVTLSCSPISGHRSVSWYQQTPGQGLQFLFEYFSETQRNKGNFPGRFSGRQFSNSRSEMNVSTLELGDSALYLCASSLAGGEYTGELFFGEGSRLTVL.

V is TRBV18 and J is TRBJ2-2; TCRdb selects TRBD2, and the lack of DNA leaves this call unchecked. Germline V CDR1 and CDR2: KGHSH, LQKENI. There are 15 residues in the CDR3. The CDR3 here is CASSPSFSGTGELFF.

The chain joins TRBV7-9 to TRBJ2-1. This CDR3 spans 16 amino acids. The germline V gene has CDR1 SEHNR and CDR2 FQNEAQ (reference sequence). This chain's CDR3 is CASSLLDGGLYNEQFF.

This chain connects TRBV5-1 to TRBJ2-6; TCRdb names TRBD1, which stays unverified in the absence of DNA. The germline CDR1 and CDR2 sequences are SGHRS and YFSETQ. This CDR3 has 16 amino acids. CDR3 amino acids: CASSSTGISGANVLTF.

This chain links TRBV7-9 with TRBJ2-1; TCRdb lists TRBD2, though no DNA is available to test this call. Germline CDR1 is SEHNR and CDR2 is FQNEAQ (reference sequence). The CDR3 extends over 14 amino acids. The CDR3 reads CASSPSGSPDEQFF.